The rows below give T cell receptor beta chains drawn from one sample of a study of T cell repertoires in cytomegalovirus infection. These receptors are not linked to any known antigen. TCRdb independently ran MiXCR on the reads; one entry per CDR3 protein. The sample shows about 830,000 distinct CDR3 sequences, roughly 33% of them seen only once. The sequencing used cultured CD8+ T cells from PBMCs, collected from culture after CMV antigen stimulation. Receptors originate from a human donor in good health (CMV status not recorded). Some clones in this sample may be carry-over from other donors' samples. Each CDR3 is given with its conserved first and last residue. Each record gives: J gene, D gene, V gene, clone size, CDR3 protein, CDR3 DNA. D genes are given only for firm matches. Expanded clones get a size class; other rows say once, few or many, or leave the size out.

TRBJ1-6	-	TRBV5-5	-	CASSYRVPSSYNSPLHF	TGTGCCAGCAGCTACAGGGTTCCGAGCTCCTATAATTCACCCCTCCACTTT
TRBJ1-5	-	TRBV20-1	-	CSASSTNQPQHF	TGCAGTGCTAGCAGTACTAATCAGCCCCAGCATTTT
TRBJ1-1	-	TRBV9	-	CASSVEFDVLDTEAFF	TGTGCCAGCAGCGTAGAATTCGACGTTTTAGACACTGAAGCTTTCTTT
TRBJ2-7	TRBD1	TRBV6-5	-	CASSHDRDVYEQYF	TGTGCCAGCAGTCACGACAGGGATGTCTACGAGCAGTACTTC
TRBJ2-5	-	TRBV7-2	many	CASSPPGVFQETQYF	TGTGCCAGCAGCCCCCCAGGGGTATTCCAAGAGACCCAGTACTTC
TRBJ1-1	-	TRBV6-2/TRBV6-3	-	CASSSVSPEAFF	TGTGCCAGCAGCTCGGTTTCGCCAGAAGCTTTCTTT
TRBJ1-5	-	TRBV2	few	CASSVPQSNQPQHF	TGTGCCAGCAGTGTACCACAGAGCAATCAGCCCCAGCATTTT
TRBJ2-1	TRBD2	TRBV5-5	few	CASSSSSGGRNEQFF	TGTGCCAGCAGCTCGTCTAGCGGGGGGCGCAATGAGCAGTTCTTC
TRBJ2-3	-	TRBV4-1	few	CASSRGTSNTDTQYF	TGCGCCAGCAGCCGAGGGACATCGAACACAGATACGCAGTATTTT
TRBJ2-1	TRBD2	TRBV6-1	-	CALRTSGNYNEQFF	TGTGCTCTCCGGACTAGCGGGAACTACAATGAGCAGTTCTTC
TRBJ2-1	TRBD1	TRBV7-8	many	CASSSRDRDFF	TGTGCCAGCAGCTCCCGGGACAGAGACTTCTTC
TRBJ2-1	-	TRBV12-5	-	CASGLPSDEQFF	TGTGCTAGTGGTTTGCCCTCCGATGAGCAGTTCTTC
TRBJ2-1	TRBD2	TRBV6-2/TRBV6-3	-	CASLGLADHNEQFF	TGTGCCAGCCTGGGACTAGCGGACCACAATGAGCAGTTCTTC
TRBJ1-6	-	TRBV27	-	CASSPDTGDYSPLHF	TGTGCCAGCAGTCCGGATACGGGGGATTATTCACCCCTCCACTTT
TRBJ2-2	TRBD1	TRBV27	-	CASSLVGGGFGELFF	TGTGCCAGCAGTTTGGTAGGGGGCGGCTTCGGGGAGCTGTTTTTT
TRBJ2-2	TRBD2	TRBV6-5	many	CASSYSGGTGELFF	TGTGCCAGCAGTTACTCGGGAGGGACTGGGGAGCTGTTTTTT
TRBJ2-7	-	TRBV6-6	once	CASSYTSDTKVNEQYF	TGTGCCAGCAGTTATACTTCGGACACTAAGGTGAACGAGCAGTACTTC
TRBJ1-6	-	TRBV7-8	-	CASSLARGGNSPLHF	TGTGCCAGCAGCTTAGCAAGGGGGGGAAATTCACCCCTCCACTTT
TRBJ2-2	TRBD2	TRBV4-2	many	CASSQDGGAAGELFF	TGTGCCAGCAGCCAAGACGGGGGGGCAGCCGGGGAGCTGTTTTTT
TRBJ1-3	-	TRBV6-6	few	CASSYSSSPRTGNTIYF	TGTGCCAGCAGTTACTCGAGTAGTCCCCGGACTGGAAACACCATATATTTT
TRBJ2-5	-	TRBV24-1	-	CATSDEASGARVETQYF	TGTGCCACCAGTGACGAAGCCTCGGGGGCAAGGGTGGAGACCCAGTACTTC
TRBJ1-2	-	TRBV27	-	CASSSSGGSYGYTF	TGTGCCAGCAGTTCCTCTGGGGGGTCTTATGGCTACACCTTC
TRBJ2-1	TRBD1	TRBV27	-	CASRAQGVSEQFF	TGTGCCAGCAGGGCACAGGGGGTGAGTGAGCAGTTCTTC
TRBJ2-1	-	TRBV4-2	few	CASSQGRGVYNEQFF	TGTGCCAGCAGCCAAGGCCGGGGCGTTTACAATGAGCAGTTCTTC
TRBJ1-5	-	TRBV7-6	few	CASSLDKGVQPQHF	TGTGCCAGCAGCTTAGATAAAGGGGTCCAGCCCCAGCATTTT
TRBJ1-2	TRBD1	TRBV4-3	few	CASSQARGGSDYGYTF	TGCGCCAGCAGCCAAGCTAGAGGGGGCTCGGACTATGGCTACACCTTC
TRBJ2-7	TRBD1	TRBV12-3/TRBV12-4	many	CASSVAGGFHEQYF	TGTGCCAGCAGCGTCGCAGGGGGCTTCCACGAGCAGTACTTC
TRBJ1-1	TRBD1	TRBV20-1	-	CSAVWDSNTEAFF	TGCAGTGCCGTTTGGGACAGCAACACTGAAGCTTTCTTT